This T cell receptor beta chain was sequenced in a study of cytomegalovirus exposure and HLA in healthy donors. Study details: Unique TCRs from HLA-typed donors, roughly 87 million of them, were held in an early data release. Whole-study results and caveats: Later analysis demonstrated an association between a missense DCLRE1C variant and TCR beta V- and J-gene trimming. Cytomegalovirus status, reportedly, was diagnosed with high specificity and sensitivity by the classifier. The study recorded over 150 TCR beta chains that were cytomegalovirus-associated.

The CDR3 extends over 17 amino acids. Germline lookup yields CDR1 SNHLY and CDR2 FYNNEI. The germline V and J ends were trimmed by 0 bases and 0 bases, with 12 bases remaining between them. The PCR had 60 Vbeta and 13 Jbeta primers. Measured with immunoSEQ multiplex PCR; TCRdb has only the in-frame clones, and not every one. Altogether roughly 220,000 clones are present, approximately 80% being singletons, with the ten largest covering approximately 2.8%. This clone appeared a few times. The antigen is undetermined. The sample contains more than one DNA sequence encoding this CDR3. Sample: PBMCs. This sequence originates from a man aged 30 to 45 in good health and CMV-seronegative. This chain connects TRBV2 to TRBJ1-5; D possibly corresponds to TRBD1 (5 bases). The CDR3 is CASSEAGRGYSNQPQHF. The CDR3 DNA reads as TGTGCCAGCAGTGAAGCCGGGAGGGGCTATAGCAATCAGCCCCAGCATTTT.